The entry below describes one T cell receptor beta chain. Assay: immunoSEQ multiplex PCR; the TCRdb copy retains only in-frame clones and omits some. This sample has under 70,000 clones, with nearly 90% found just once. The data originate from a study of control samples from healthy donors and cancer patients. CDR3 length: 15 amino acids. The J segment lost 3 bases and the V segment lost 5 bases, leaving 9 bases of the junction unmatched. The germline CDR1 and CDR2 sequences are WSHSY and SAAADI. Sequenced input: blood. This receptor was taken from a man aged 45-65 years in good health. The rearrangement joins TRBV10-2 to TRBJ2-7; 8 nucleotides match TRBD2. CDR3 sequence (DNA): TGCGCCAGCAGTAAAATAGCGGGAACTGGCTACGAGCAGTACTTC. Its translation is CASSKIAGTGYEQYF.